The 17 T cell receptor beta chains given below trace back to one sample, sequenced in a study of CD8 T cells in ankylosing spondylitis. General study results and limits: A motif in TCR beta, a set of 8 or 9 highly homologous variants, appeared characteristic of ankylosing spondylitis blood.

No antigen has been assigned to these receptors. TCRdb re-called the 5' RACE reads with MiXCR, one entry per CDR3 protein. The data show around 220,000 distinct CDR3 sequences, approximately 20% seen once. Sequencing used blood, either unsorted or a sorted T cell fraction (not recorded which). The receptor set was obtained from a male donor with ankylosing spondylitis.

This clonotype was detected only a few times. This chain joins TRBV7-9 and TRBJ2-4; weak D call: TRBD1 (5 bases). The V end was cut by 5 bases, the J end by 8 bases, with 10 bases between. The V gene's germline CDR1 is SEHNR and CDR2 FQNEAQ (reference sequence). CDR3 length equals 12 residues. CDR3 sequence: CASSPLGDIQYF. The CDR3 nucleotides read TGTGCCAGCAGCCCCCTAGGGGACATTCAGTACTTC.

V is TRBV13 and J is TRBJ2-6; TRBD1 or TRBD2 may be the D gene (6 bases each). The CDR3 runs 19 residues. The germline V gene has CDR1 PRHDT and CDR2 FYEKMQ (reference sequence). Trimming shortened V by 5 bases and J by 0 bases, and 20 bases separated the two germline ends. CDR3 in amino acids: CASSNTPGAGYSGANVLTF. In DNA form, the CDR3 reads TGTGCCAGCAGCAACACCCCGGGGGCGGGTTACTCTGGGGCCAACGTCCTGACTTTC.

This clonotype has just a few counts. V usage is TRBV7-6 and J usage is TRBJ2-5; TRBD2 agrees at 12 bases. The trim removed 1 base at V and 0 bases at J, leaving 3 bases unmatched. The CDR3 sequence is 17 residues long. CDR1 SGHVS and CDR2 FNYEAQ come from the germline V gene. CDR3 region: CASSLGLAGGYQETQYF. DNA of the CDR3: TGTGCCAGCAGCTTAGGTCTAGCGGGAGGGTACCAAGAGACCCAGTACTTC.

This clonotype was observed a few times. The chain combines TRBV24-1 with TRBJ2-1, with D maybe TRBD1 (6 bases). Germline V CDR1 and CDR2: KGHDR, SFDVKD. V lost 3 bases and J 2 bases, leaving 13 bases between the germline ends. This CDR3 comprises 16 residues. For the CDR3, the DNA is TGTGCCACCAGTGATGGGAACCGGGACACCTACAATGAGCAGTTCTTC. Translating gives CATSDGNRDTYNEQFF.

This chain joins TRBV7-8 and TRBJ2-2; D is ambiguous. Germline V gene sequence: CDR1 SGHVS, CDR2 FQNEAQ. The V and J ends lost 1 base and 0 bases respectively, with 9 bases between them. CDR3 length: 16 residues. The CDR3 protein is CASSLVVRSNTGELFF. The CDR3 nucleotides read TGTGCCAGCAGCTTAGTTGTGCGGTCGAACACCGGGGAGCTGTTTTTT. Based on the CDR3 plus reference TRBV7-8 and TRBJ2-2, the full variable domain is GAGVSQSPRYKVAKRGQDVALRCDPISGHVSLFWYQQALGQGPEFLTYFQNEAQLDKSGLPSDRFFAERPEGSVSTLKIQRTQQEDSAVYLCASSLVVRSNTGELFFGEGSRLTVL.

V is TRBV4-1 and J is TRBJ2-7; 7 bases align to TRBD2. The CDR3 runs 16 residues. Germline-derived CDR1 and CDR2 are MGHRA and YSYEKL. The ends lost 0 bases at V and 2 bases at J; junction bases unmatched: 7. The CDR3 loop reads CASSQEGGLNAYEQYF. The CDR3 nucleotides read TGCGCCAGCAGCCAAGAGGGGGGACTAAACGCCTACGAGCAGTACTTC.

This rearrangement joins TRBV6-5 to TRBJ1-2; D is possibly TRBD1 (6 bases). Germline loops: CDR1 MNHEY, CDR2 SVGAGI. CDR3 length: 13 amino acids. V lost 0 bases and J 6 bases, leaving 8 bases between the germline ends. As DNA, the CDR3 is TGTGCCAGCAGTTACTCTGCAGGGGATGGCTACACCTTC. Protein sequence: CASSYSAGDGYTF.

The rearrangement joins TRBV5-1 to TRBJ1-2, with D unresolved. The germline V and J ends were trimmed by 4 bases and 3 bases, with 7 bases remaining between them. Germline V gene data show CDR1 as SGHRS and CDR2 as YFSETQ. There are 12 residues in the CDR3. As DNA, the CDR3 is TGCGCCAGCAGCGCGGGATACTATGGCTACACCTTC. This gives the protein CASSAGYYGYTF.

A few counts support this clonotype. V and J are TRBV7-9 and TRBJ1-5, with TRBD1 matching 11 bases. J was trimmed by 4 bases and V by 1 base; bases with no gene match: 3. This CDR3 has 16 residues. CDR1 SEHNR and CDR2 FQNEAQ come from the germline V gene (reference sequence). The CDR3: CASSLGGTGGNQPQHF. CDR3 coding DNA: TGTGCCAGCAGCTTAGGGGGGACAGGGGGGAATCAGCCCCAGCATTTT.

Ten or more counts support this clonotype. J is TRBJ2-2 and V is TRBV7-9; TRBD1 aligns across 11 bases. The CDR3 loop spans 16 amino acids. V lost 2 bases and J lost 5; bases outside the gene matches: 4. CDR1 SEHNR and CDR2 FQNEAQ come from the germline V gene (reference sequence). This CDR3 is CASSLKDRGLTGELFF. The DNA for the CDR3 is TGTGCCAGCAGCTTAAAGGACAGGGGGCTTACCGGGGAGCTGTTTTTT.

The CDR3 spells CATSRGLAGGYNEQFF. The CDR3 DNA follows: TGTGCCACCAGCAGAGGACTAGCGGGAGGGTACAATGAGCAGTTCTTC. This sequence joins TRBV15 and TRBJ2-1; 14 bases fit TRBD2. Trimming removed 1 base from V and 4 bases from J; junction bases left unmatched: 0. The CDR3 sequence is 16 residues long. The germline gives CDR1 LNHNV, CDR2 YYDKDF (reference sequence).

The chain is built from TRBV28 and TRBJ2-2, with D tentatively TRBD1 (5 bases). The CDR3 is 15 residues long. Trimming left V 5 bases short and J 8 bases short, with 18 bases between. CDR1 and CDR2 from the germline V gene are MDHEN and SYDVKM. The CDR3 DNA reads TGTGCCAGCAGTACCGGACACCTAAACAGGGGGGAGCTGTTTTTT. It is translated as CASSTGHLNRGELFF.

At least ten counts were recorded for this clonotype. The J gene is TRBJ2-3, the V gene TRBV12-3 or TRBV12-4; D is unresolved. V was shortened by 5 bases and J by 2 bases, with 5 bases between the two germline ends. The CDR3 consists of 12 residues. CDR3 residues: CASSLFTDTQYF. In DNA, the CDR3 is TGTGCCAGCAGTCTCTTCACAGATACGCAGTATTTT.

This clonotype occurred a few times. The V gene is TRBV11-3, the J gene TRBJ2-1, with a tentative D call TRBD2 (5 bases). Germline lookup yields CDR1 SGHNT and CDR2 YENEEA. The CDR3 has 15 amino acids. Trimming took off 5 bases at V and 2 bases at J, with 13 bases between the two ends. This CDR3 is CASSPSGEPYNEQFF. The CDR3 nucleotides read TGTGCCAGCAGCCCGAGCGGTGAACCCTACAATGAGCAGTTCTTC.

This clonotype was detected many times. The V and J genes are TRBV29-1 and TRBJ2-5; D might be TRBD1 (5 bases). This CDR3 is 12 amino acids long. The V gene's germline CDR1 is SQVTM and CDR2 ANQGSEA. The V gene lost 8 bases and the J gene lost 5 bases, with 15 bases spanning the gap. The CDR3 region has the DNA TGCAGCATAGACAGTGCCTCGGAGACCCAGTACTTC. Protein product: CSIDSASETQYF. The variable domain in full, with the rest retrieved from reference TRBV29-1 and TRBJ2-5, is SAVISQKPSRDICQRGTSLTIQCQVDSQVTMMFWYRQQPGQSLTLIATANQGSEATYESGFVIDKFPISRPNLTFSTLTVSNMSPEDSSIYLCSIDSASETQYFGPGTRLLVL.

The rearrangement uses TRBV20-1 and TRBJ2-7; D may be TRBD1 (6 bases). Germline V gene sequence: CDR1 DFQATT, CDR2 SNEGSKA (reference sequence). This CDR3 has 13 amino acids. Trimming stripped 3 bases from V and 0 bases from J, with 9 bases between. This CDR3 reads CSARGTSSYEQYF. CDR3 sequence (DNA): TGCAGTGCTAGGGGGACATCCTCCTACGAGCAGTACTTC.

This clonotype was detected only a few times. The chain has TRBV29-1 and TRBJ2-7; 10 positions agree with TRBD2. Germline V gene sequence: CDR1 SQVTM, CDR2 ANQGSEA. This CDR3 has 15 amino acids. V trimming: 6 bases; J trimming: 2 bases; junction bases outside the gene matches: 10. This CDR3 reads CSVDAGTSEAYEQYF. For the CDR3, the DNA is TGCAGCGTCGACGCCGGGACTAGCGAGGCCTACGAGCAGTACTTC.